The source of this T cell receptor beta chain is a study of blood T cell repertoires in COVID-19. Study-wide context: From T cells, B-cell-depleted T cells, or PBMCs came the material, which was cDNA or gDNA.

This CDR3 is 15 amino acids long. The V end lost 6 bases, the J end lost 2 bases, and 15 bases lay between the germline ends. Germline V gives CDR1 SGDLS, CDR2 YYNGEE. Original data processing: Amplification of reference gene primers was used by the study to estimate nucleated cell counts. Sequencing was performed with immunoSEQ multiplex PCR; in TCRdb, only in-frame clones are kept and a portion is missing. D and trimming come from the DNA, and the V and J calls and clone size come from that table. The sample shows a few hundred thousand clones, approximately 89% of them seen only once. V is TRBV9 and J is TRBJ1-3; possibly TRBD1 for D (6 bases). The sequenced sample consisted of peripheral blood. This TCR was sampled from a middle-aged man who had recovered from COVID-19. CDR3 bases: TGTGCCAGCACCCGCCAGGGGCAAACTGGAAACACCATATATTTT. Translating gives CASTRQGQTGNTIYF.